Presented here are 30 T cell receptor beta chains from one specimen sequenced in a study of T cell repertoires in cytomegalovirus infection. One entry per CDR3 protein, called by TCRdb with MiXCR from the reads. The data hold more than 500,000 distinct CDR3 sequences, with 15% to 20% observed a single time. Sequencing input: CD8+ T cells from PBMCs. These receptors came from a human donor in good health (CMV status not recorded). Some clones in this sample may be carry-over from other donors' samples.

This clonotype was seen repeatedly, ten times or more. In DNA form, the CDR3 reads TGTGCCAGCAGTTACTCGGGTTGGGACAGGGGCGTCGATACGCAGTATTTT. Its protein is CASSYSGWDRGVDTQYF. The J gene is TRBJ2-3, the V gene TRBV6-5; 10 bases fit TRBD1. V trimming: 0 bases; J trimming: 6 bases; junction bases outside the gene matches: 9. The germline CDR1 and CDR2 sequences are MNHEY and SVGAGI. The CDR3 spans 17 residues.

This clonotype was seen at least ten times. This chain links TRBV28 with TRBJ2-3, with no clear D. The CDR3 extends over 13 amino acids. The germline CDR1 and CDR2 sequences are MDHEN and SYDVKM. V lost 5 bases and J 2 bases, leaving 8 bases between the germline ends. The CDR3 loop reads CASSDGVTDTQYF. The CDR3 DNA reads TGTGCCAGCAGTGACGGAGTCACAGATACGCAGTATTTT.

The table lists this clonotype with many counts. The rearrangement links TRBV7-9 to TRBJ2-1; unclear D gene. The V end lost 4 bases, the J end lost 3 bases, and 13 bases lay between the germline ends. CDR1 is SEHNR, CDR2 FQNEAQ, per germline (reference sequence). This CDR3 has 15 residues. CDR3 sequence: CASSSYGGDYNEQFF. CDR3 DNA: TGTGCCAGCAGCTCCTATGGTGGGGACTACAATGAGCAGTTCTTC.

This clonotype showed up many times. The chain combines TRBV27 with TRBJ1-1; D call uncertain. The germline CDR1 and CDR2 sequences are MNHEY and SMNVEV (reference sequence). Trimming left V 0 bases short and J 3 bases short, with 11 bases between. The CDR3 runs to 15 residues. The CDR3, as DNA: TGTGCCAGCAGTTTATCTTCGGGGTTTGACACTGAAGCTTTCTTT. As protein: CASSLSSGFDTEAFF.

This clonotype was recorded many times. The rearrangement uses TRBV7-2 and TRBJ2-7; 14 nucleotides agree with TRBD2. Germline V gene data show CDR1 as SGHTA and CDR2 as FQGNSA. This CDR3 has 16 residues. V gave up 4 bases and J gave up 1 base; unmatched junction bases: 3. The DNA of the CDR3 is TGTGCCAGCAGCTGCGGACTAGCGGGGGGTTCCTACGAGCAGTACTTC. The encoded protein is CASSCGLAGGSYEQYF.

The CDR3 here is CASSMEGDRGPGQFF. DNA of the CDR3: TGTGCCAGCAGTATGGAGGGGGACAGGGGGCCGGGGCAGTTCTTC. This chain uses TRBV27 with TRBJ2-1; TRBD1 matches 12 bases. With 5 bases clipped from V and 12 bases from J, the junction kept 11 bases outside the gene matches. Germline V gives CDR1 MNHEY, CDR2 SMNVEV (reference sequence). This CDR3 contains 15 residues.

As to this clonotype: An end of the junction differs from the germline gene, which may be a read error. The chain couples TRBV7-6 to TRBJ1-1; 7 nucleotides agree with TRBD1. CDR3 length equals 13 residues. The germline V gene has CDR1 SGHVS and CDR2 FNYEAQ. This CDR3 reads CVSSPDRTWKAFF. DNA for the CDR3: TGTGTCAGCAGCCCGGACAGGACCTGGAAAGCTTTCTTT.

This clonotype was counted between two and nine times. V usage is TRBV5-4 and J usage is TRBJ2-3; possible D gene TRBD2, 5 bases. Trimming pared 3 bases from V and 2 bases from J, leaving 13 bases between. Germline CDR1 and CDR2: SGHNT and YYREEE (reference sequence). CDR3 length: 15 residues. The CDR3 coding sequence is TGTGCCAGCAGCTCTGGCGGGCCTTCCACAGATACGCAGTATTTT. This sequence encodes CASSSGGPSTDTQYF.

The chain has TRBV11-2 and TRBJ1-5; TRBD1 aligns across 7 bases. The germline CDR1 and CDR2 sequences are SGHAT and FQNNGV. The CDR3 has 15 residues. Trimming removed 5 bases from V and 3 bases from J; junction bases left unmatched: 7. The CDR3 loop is CASSATGASNQPQHF. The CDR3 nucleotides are TGTGCCAGCAGCGCAACAGGGGCTTCCAATCAGCCCCAGCATTTT.

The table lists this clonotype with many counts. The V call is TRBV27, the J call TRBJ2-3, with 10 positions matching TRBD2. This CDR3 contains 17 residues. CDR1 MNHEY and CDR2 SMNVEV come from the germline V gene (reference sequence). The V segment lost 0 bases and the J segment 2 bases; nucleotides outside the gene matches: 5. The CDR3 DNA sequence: TGTGCCAGCAGTTTATCTCGGACTAGCGGTATCACAGATACGCAGTATTTT. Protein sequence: CASSLSRTSGITDTQYF.

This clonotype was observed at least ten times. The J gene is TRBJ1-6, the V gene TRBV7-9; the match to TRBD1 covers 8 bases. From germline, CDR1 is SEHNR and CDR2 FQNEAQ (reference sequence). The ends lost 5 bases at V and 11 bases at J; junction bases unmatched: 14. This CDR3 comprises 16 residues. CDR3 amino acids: CASSPTGETQRPPLHF. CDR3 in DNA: TGTGCCAGCAGCCCGACAGGGGAAACGCAAAGGCCACCCCTCCACTTT.

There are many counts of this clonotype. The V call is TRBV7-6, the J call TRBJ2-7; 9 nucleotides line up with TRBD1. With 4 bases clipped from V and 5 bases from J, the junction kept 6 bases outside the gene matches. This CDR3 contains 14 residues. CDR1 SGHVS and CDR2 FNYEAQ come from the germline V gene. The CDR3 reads CASSSGQGKNEQYF. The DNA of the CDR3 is TGTGCCAGCAGCTCGGGACAGGGTAAAAACGAGCAGTACTTC.

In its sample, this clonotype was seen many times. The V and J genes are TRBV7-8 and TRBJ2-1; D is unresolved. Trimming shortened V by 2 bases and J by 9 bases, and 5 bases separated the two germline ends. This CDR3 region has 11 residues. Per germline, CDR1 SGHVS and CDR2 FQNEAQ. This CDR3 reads CASSLLTEQFF. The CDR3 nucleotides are TGTGCCAGCAGCTTATTAACTGAGCAGTTCTTC.

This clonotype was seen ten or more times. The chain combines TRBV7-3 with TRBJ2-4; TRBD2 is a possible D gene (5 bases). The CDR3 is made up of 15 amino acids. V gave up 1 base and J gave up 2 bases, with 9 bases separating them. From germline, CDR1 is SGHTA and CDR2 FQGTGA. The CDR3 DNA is TGTGCCAGCAGCTTAATCCGAGGGTCCAAAAACATTCAGTACTTC. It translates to CASSLIRGSKNIQYF.

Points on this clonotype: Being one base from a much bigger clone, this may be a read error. CDR3 in amino acids: CVSSYSGQGSAEAFF. The CDR3 DNA follows: TGTGTCAGCAGTTACTCGGGACAGGGATCGGCTGAAGCTTTCTTT. This sequence joins TRBV6-8 and TRBJ1-1; TRBD1 matches at 9 bases. The CDR3 consists of 15 residues. Germline V gives CDR1 MNHGY, CDR2 SAAAGT.

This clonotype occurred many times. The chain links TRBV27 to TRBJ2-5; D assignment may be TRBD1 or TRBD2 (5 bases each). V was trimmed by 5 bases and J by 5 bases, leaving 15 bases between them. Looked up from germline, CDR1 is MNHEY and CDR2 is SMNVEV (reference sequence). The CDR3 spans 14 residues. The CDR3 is CASSPSRGGETQYF. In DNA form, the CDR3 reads TGTGCCAGCAGTCCCTCCCGGGGCGGGGAGACCCAGTACTTC.

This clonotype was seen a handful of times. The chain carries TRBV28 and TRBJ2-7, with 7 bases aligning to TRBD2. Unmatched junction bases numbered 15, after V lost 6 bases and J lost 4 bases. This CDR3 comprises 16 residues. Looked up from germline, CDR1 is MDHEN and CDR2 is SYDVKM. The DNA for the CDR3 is TGTGCCAGCAGCCCCTGGTCGAGGGAGGGCCTTTACGAGCAGTACTTC. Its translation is CASSPWSREGLYEQYF.

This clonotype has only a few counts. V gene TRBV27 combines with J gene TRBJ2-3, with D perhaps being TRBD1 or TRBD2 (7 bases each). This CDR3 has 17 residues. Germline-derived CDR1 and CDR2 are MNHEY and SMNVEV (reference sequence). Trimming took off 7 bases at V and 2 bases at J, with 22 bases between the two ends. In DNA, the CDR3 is TGTGCCAGCAAGGAGGGAGGGGGCTGGCTTGCCACAGATACGCAGTATTTT. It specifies CASKEGGGWLATDTQYF.

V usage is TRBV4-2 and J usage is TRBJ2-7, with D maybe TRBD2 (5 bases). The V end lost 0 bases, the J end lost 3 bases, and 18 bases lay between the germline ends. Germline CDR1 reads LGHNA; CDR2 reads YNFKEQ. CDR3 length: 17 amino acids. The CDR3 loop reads CASSQETPQRSDYEQYF. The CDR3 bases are TGTGCCAGCAGCCAAGAGACGCCCCAGCGGAGCGACTACGAGCAGTACTTC.

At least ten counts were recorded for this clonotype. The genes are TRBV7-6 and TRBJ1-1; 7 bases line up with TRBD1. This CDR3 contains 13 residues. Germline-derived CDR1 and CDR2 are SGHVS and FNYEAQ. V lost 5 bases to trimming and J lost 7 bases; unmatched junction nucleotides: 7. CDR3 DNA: TGTGCCAGCAGCCGGACAGGTAACGGTGAAGCTTTCTTT. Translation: CASSRTGNGEAFF.

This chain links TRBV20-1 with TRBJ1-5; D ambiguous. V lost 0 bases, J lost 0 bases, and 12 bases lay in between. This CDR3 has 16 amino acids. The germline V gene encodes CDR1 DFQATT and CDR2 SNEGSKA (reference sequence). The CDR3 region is CSARDLGPTSNQPQHF. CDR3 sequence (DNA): TGCAGTGCTAGAGATCTGGGTCCAACTAGCAATCAGCCCCAGCATTTT.

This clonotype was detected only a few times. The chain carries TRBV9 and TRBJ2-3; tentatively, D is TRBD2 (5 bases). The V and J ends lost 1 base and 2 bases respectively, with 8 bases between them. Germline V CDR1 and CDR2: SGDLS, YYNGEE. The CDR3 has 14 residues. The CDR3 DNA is TGTGCCAGCAGCGTACTAGCCCACACAGATACGCAGTATTTT. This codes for CASSVLAHTDTQYF.

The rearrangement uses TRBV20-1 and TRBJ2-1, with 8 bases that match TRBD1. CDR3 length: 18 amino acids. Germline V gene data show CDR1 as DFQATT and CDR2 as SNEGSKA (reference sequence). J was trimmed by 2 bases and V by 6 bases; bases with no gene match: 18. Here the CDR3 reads CSAYPDRVLTLTYNEQFF. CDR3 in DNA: TGCAGTGCCTACCCGGACAGGGTACTGACCCTAACCTACAATGAGCAGTTCTTC.

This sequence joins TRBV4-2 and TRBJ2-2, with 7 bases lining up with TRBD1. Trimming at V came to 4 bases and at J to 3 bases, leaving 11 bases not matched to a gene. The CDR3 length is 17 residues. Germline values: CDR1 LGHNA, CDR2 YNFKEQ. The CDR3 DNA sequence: TGTGCCAGCAGCCTGCAGGACCTAGGACAGGACACCGGGGAGCTGTTTTTT. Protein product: CASSLQDLGQDTGELFF.

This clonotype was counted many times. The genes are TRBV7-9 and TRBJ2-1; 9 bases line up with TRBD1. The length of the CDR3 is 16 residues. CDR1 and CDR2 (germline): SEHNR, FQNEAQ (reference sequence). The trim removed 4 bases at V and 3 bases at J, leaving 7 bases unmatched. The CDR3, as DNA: TGTGCCAGCAGCTCGAACCGGGACAGGGACTACAATGAGCAGTTCTTC. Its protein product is CASSSNRDRDYNEQFF. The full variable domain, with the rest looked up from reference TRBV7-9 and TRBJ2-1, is DTGVSQNPRHKITKRGQNVTFRCDPISEHNRLYWYRQTLGQGPEFLTYFQNEAQLEKSRLLSDRFSAERPKGSFSTLEIQRTEQGDSAMYLCASSSNRDRDYNEQFFGPGTRLTVL.

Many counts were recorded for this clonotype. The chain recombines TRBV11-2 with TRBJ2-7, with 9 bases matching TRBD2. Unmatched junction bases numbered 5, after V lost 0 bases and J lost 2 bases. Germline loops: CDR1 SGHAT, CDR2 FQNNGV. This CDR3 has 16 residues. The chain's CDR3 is CASSLDEASGAYEQYF. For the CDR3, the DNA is TGTGCCAGCAGCTTAGATGAGGCTAGCGGGGCCTACGAGCAGTACTTC. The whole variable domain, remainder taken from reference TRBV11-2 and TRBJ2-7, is EAGVAQSPRYKIIEKRQSVAFWCNPISGHATLYWYQQILGQGPKLLIQFQNNGVVDDSQLPKDRFSAERLKGVDSTLKIQPAKLEDSAVYLCASSLDEASGAYEQYFGPGTRLTVT.

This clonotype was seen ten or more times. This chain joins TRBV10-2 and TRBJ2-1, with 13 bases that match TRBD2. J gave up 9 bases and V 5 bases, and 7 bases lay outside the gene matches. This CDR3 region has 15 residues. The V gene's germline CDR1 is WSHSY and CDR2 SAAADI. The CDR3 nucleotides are TGCGCCAGCAGTTTTGGACTAGCGGGAGTTAGTGAGCAGTTCTTC. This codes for CASSFGLAGVSEQFF.

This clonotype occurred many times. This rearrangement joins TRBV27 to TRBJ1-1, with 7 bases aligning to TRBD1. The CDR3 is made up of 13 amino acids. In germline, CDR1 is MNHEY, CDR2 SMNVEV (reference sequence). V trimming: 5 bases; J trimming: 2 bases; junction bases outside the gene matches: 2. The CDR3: CASSRDSNTEAFF. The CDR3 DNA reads TGTGCCAGCAGTAGGGACAGCAACACTGAAGCTTTCTTT.

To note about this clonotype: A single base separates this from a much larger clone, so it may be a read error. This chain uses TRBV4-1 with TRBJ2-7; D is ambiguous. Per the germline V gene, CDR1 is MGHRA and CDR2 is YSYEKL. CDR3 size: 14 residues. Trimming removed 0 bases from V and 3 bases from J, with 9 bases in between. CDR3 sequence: CASSQEPRNYEQYF. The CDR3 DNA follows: TGCGCCAGCAGCCAAGAACCACGGAACTACGAGCAGTACTTC.

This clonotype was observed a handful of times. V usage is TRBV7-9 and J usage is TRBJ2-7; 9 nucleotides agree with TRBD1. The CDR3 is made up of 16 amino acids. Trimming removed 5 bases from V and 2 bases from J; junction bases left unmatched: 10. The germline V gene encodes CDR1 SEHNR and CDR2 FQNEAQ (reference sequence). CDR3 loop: CASSPGGGTGTYEQYF. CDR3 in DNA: TGTGCCAGCAGCCCGGGGGGAGGGACAGGGACCTACGAGCAGTACTTC.